The 28 T cell receptor beta chains below were found in one sample sequenced in a study of blood T cell repertoires in COVID-19. This table comes from immunoSEQ multiplex PCR, and its TCRdb copy is limited to in-frame clones, with some not included. The data contain under 150,000 clones, over 75% of them seen just once; the ten biggest clones take up less than 8.5%. Source material: peripheral blood. The receptors shown here come from a woman aged 70-85 years who had recovered from COVID-19.

The chain uses TRBV10-3 and TRBJ2-3; 8 bases align to TRBD1. CDR1 and CDR2 from the germline V gene are ENHRY and SYGVKD. J lost 3 bases, V lost 2 bases, and 4 bases had no gene match. CDR3 length: 15 residues. CDR3 loop: CAISENRGETDTQYF. The CDR3 DNA reads TGTGCCATCAGTGAGAACAGGGGGGAGACAGATACGCAGTATTTT.

V gene TRBV29-1 combines with J gene TRBJ2-3, with 9 bases identical to TRBD1. This CDR3 comprises 14 residues. The ends lost 6 bases at V and 4 bases at J; junction bases unmatched: 8. Germline V gene data show CDR1 as SQVTM and CDR2 as ANQGSEA. The CDR3 DNA reads TGCAGCGTAGTACAGGGGGCTGGGGCAGATACGCAGTATTTT. This sequence encodes CSVVQGAGADTQYF.

This chain joins TRBV19 and TRBJ2-5; the match to TRBD1 covers 10 bases. V was clipped by 9 bases and J by 5 bases; unmatched bases: 12. The CDR3 is made up of 15 amino acids. Looked up from germline, CDR1 is LNHDA and CDR2 is SQIVND (reference sequence). The DNA of the CDR3 is TGTGCCAGCCGGGACAGGGGCAGCGGTCGGGAGACCCAGTACTTC. Translating gives CASRDRGSGRETQYF.

The chain uses TRBV19 and TRBJ2-3; D is perhaps TRBD2 (5 bases). V shed 3 bases and J shed 4 bases, with 8 bases lying between them. This CDR3 is 13 amino acids long. Germline-derived CDR1 and CDR2 are LNHDA and SQIVND (reference sequence). The CDR3 sequence is CASSMLGADTQYF. As DNA, the CDR3 is TGTGCCAGTAGTATGCTCGGGGCAGATACGCAGTATTTT.

The chain has TRBV1 and TRBJ1-2; the table assigns TRBD1, which was not confirmed against the DNA. TRBV1 is a known pseudogene. CDR3 length: 14 amino acids. For the CDR3, the DNA is TGCACCAGCAGCCTACGGGACAGGGCGGGTGGCTACACCTTC. Its protein product is CTSSLRDRAGGYTF.

The chain recombines TRBV28 with TRBJ1-5; D possibly corresponds to TRBD1 (6 bases). The CDR3 loop spans 12 amino acids. Trimming shortened V by 8 bases and J by 2 bases, and 7 bases separated the two germline ends. Germline values: CDR1 MDHEN, CDR2 SYDVKM. CDR3: CASRQGNQPQHF. CDR3 coding DNA: TGTGCCAGCCGACAGGGCAATCAGCCCCAGCATTTT.

The CDR3 DNA sequence: TGCAGTGCTAGGGCAGGCTACACCTTC. Translation gives CSARAGYTF. The chain recombines TRBV20-1 with TRBJ1-2; D unclear. With 3 bases removed from V and 8 bases from J, the gap between germline ends came to 4 bases. CDR3 length: 9 residues. CDR1 and CDR2 (germline): DFQATT, SNEGSKA (reference sequence).

The chain employs TRBV9 and TRBJ2-3; D is possibly TRBD1 (5 bases). V was cut by 1 base and J by 6 bases, with 6 bases left in between. The CDR3 extends over 12 amino acids. CDR1 SGDLS and CDR2 YYNGEE come from the germline V gene. In DNA form, the CDR3 reads TGTGCCAGCAGCGTATCAGGGGATACGCAGTATTTT. It is translated as CASSVSGDTQYF.

The chain combines TRBV4-1 with TRBJ2-2; D ambiguous. The V and J ends lost 0 bases and 6 bases respectively, with 11 bases between them. CDR1 is MGHRA and CDR2 is YSYEKL in the germline V gene. This CDR3 spans 15 amino acids. CDR3 nucleotide sequence: TGCGCCAGCAGCCAAGATGGCAGTATCGCCGGGGAGCTGTTTTTT. Its translation is CASSQDGSIAGELFF.

This clone is a singleton in its sample. The V and J genes are TRBV15 and TRBJ2-3; D gene unclear. The CDR3 has 16 residues. Germline CDR1 is LNHNV and CDR2 is YYDKDF (reference sequence). Trimming cost V 0 bases and J 2 bases, with 12 bases left between them. The CDR3 DNA is TGTGCCACCAGCAGAGAGTACTATCCCAACACAGATACGCAGTATTTT. Translation: CATSREYYPNTDTQYF.

The chain carries TRBV6-5 and TRBJ2-7, with D possibly TRBD1 on 5 matching bases. Germline values: CDR1 MNHEY, CDR2 SVGAGI. Trimming pared 4 bases from V and 3 bases from J, leaving 10 bases between. There are 13 residues in the CDR3. CDR3 DNA sequence: TGTGCCAGCAGTTCCCAGGGTTACTACGAGCAGTACTTC. Encoded protein: CASSSQGYYEQYF.

V usage is TRBV2 and J usage is TRBJ2-1, with 10 bases that match TRBD2. The CDR3 is made up of 16 amino acids. Looked up from germline, CDR1 is SNHLY and CDR2 is FYNNEI. V lost 6 bases and J lost 6; bases outside the gene matches: 11. CDR3 protein: CASRSPPGLARNEQFF. The CDR3 bases are TGTGCCAGCAGATCTCCGCCGGGACTAGCGCGCAATGAGCAGTTCTTC. The whole variable domain, remainder taken from reference TRBV2 and TRBJ2-1, is EPEVTQTPSHQVTQMGQEVILRCVPISNHLYFYWYRQILGQKVEFLVSFYNNEISEKSEIFDDQFSVERPDGSNFTLKIRSTKLEDSAMYFCASRSPPGLARNEQFFGPGTRLTVL.

The rearrangement joins TRBV4-1 to TRBJ2-3; 9 bases match TRBD2. Trimming took 4 bases from V and 7 from J; bases not matched to a gene: 12. Germline V lookup: CDR1 MGHRA, CDR2 YSYEKL. This CDR3 has 16 amino acids. The CDR3 DNA reads TGCGCCAGCAGCCGAGGACCTCCGGGACTAGCACATACGCAGTATTTT. This encodes CASSRGPPGLAHTQYF.

The V and J genes are TRBV6-1 and TRBJ2-1, with 10 bases that match TRBD2. Looked up from germline, CDR1 is MNHNS and CDR2 is SASEGT. With 2 bases clipped from V and 5 bases from J, the junction kept 3 bases outside the gene matches. The CDR3 spans 15 residues. In DNA form, the CDR3 reads TGTGCCAGCAGTGAATCTAGCGGGGGCCACAATGAGCAGTTCTTC. It encodes CASSESSGGHNEQFF.

The rearrangement joins TRBV2 to TRBJ2-1, with D tentatively TRBD1 (5 bases). The germline gives CDR1 SNHLY, CDR2 FYNNEI. V was trimmed by 9 bases and J by 4 bases, leaving 13 bases between them. The CDR3 runs 13 residues. CDR3 sequence reads: CASHLQVYNEQFF. As DNA, the CDR3 is TGTGCCAGTCATCTACAGGTGTACAATGAGCAGTTCTTC.

The chain combines TRBV11-3 with TRBJ2-3; maybe TRBD2 (6 bases). The germline CDR1 and CDR2 sequences are SGHNT and YENEEA. The CDR3 spans 16 residues. V lost 5 bases and J lost 2, with 17 bases in between. The CDR3 sequence is CASSPGVDSSTDTQYF. The CDR3 DNA reads TGTGCCAGCAGCCCGGGAGTTGACAGCTCCACAGATACGCAGTATTTT.

The V and J genes are TRBV7-9 and TRBJ1-4, with D maybe TRBD1 (6 bases). The CDR3 contains 15 residues. In germline, CDR1 is SEHNR, CDR2 FQNEAQ (reference sequence). V was pared by 1 base and J by 6 bases, with 12 bases between. The CDR3 spells CASSLGGAGDEKLFF. In nucleotides, the CDR3 is TGTGCCAGCAGCTTAGGGGGTGCAGGGGATGAAAAACTGTTTTTT.

This clone was seen a single time. The V call is TRBV20-1, the J call TRBJ1-2; tentatively, D is TRBD1 (6 bases). CDR3 size: 11 residues. V dropped 8 bases and J dropped 4 bases, with 11 bases sitting between them. Germline CDR1 is DFQATT and CDR2 is SNEGSKA (reference sequence). The CDR3 DNA reads TGCAGTATTGGACAGTCCTATGGCTACACCTTC. Amino acid sequence: CSIGQSYGYTF.

The rearrangement uses TRBV18 and TRBJ1-1; tentatively, D is TRBD1 (5 bases). Germline lookup yields CDR1 KGHSH and CDR2 LQKENI. Trimming pared 5 bases from V and 1 base from J, leaving 8 bases between. CDR3 length equals 13 residues. In DNA, the CDR3 is TGTGCCAGCTCATTTCAGGGGAACACTGAAGCTTTCTTT. Translation gives CASSFQGNTEAFF.

The chain has TRBV7-2 and TRBJ2-2; 10 nucleotides match TRBD2. Germline CDR1 SGHTA, CDR2 FQGNSA. Trimming removed 2 bases from V and 8 bases from J; junction bases left unmatched: 8. The CDR3 has 16 residues. This CDR3 reads CASSLKPSGGSGELFF. CDR3 nucleotides: TGTGCCAGCAGCTTAAAGCCTAGCGGGGGATCTGGGGAGCTGTTTTTT.

The chain uses TRBV5-1 and TRBJ1-1; unclear D gene. V gave up 1 base and J gave up 3 bases, with 10 bases separating them. CDR1 is SGHRS, CDR2 YFSETQ, per germline. The CDR3 length is 14 residues. The CDR3 coding sequence is TGCGCCAGCAGCTTGATTCCACGGGACACTGAAGCTTTCTTT. The encoded protein is CASSLIPRDTEAFF.

The rearrangement joins TRBV5-1 to TRBJ2-5; unclear D gene. Trimming removed 1 base from V and 2 bases from J, with 3 bases in between. This CDR3 has 12 amino acids. Germline V CDR1 and CDR2: SGHRS, YFSETQ. CDR3 DNA: TGCGCCAGCAGCTTGCCTCAAGAGACCCAGTACTTC. Translating it yields CASSLPQETQYF.

The V gene is TRBV28, the J gene TRBJ1-1, with D perhaps TRBD1 (6 bases). The CDR3 contains 16 residues. The V gene's germline CDR1 is MDHEN and CDR2 SYDVKM. V lost 4 bases and J 5 bases, leaving 20 bases between the germline ends. CDR3 region: CASSWVSGGAWTEAFF. The DNA of the CDR3 is TGTGCCAGCAGTTGGGTGTCGGGGGGCGCCTGGACTGAAGCTTTCTTT.

The rearrangement links TRBV28 to TRBJ1-2; D may be TRBD1 (5 bases). The CDR3 length is 15 residues. V was trimmed by 3 bases and J by 7 bases, leaving 18 bases between them. From germline, CDR1 is MDHEN and CDR2 SYDVKM. The CDR3 region is CASSLWGDGGGGYTF. CDR3 nucleotide sequence: TGTGCCAGCAGTTTGTGGGGGGATGGGGGAGGTGGCTACACCTTC.

This chain joins TRBV3-1 (or the pseudogene TRBV3-2) and TRBJ1-2; a weak D match, TRBD1 (5 bases). Trimming removed 5 bases from V and 5 bases from J, with 15 bases in between. Germline V gene data show CDR1 as LGHDT and CDR2 as YNNKEL (reference sequence). The CDR3 contains 14 residues. The CDR3 bases are TGTGCCAGCAGCAGTCCTAGGGGAAGGTATGGCTACACCTTC. Translating it yields CASSSPRGRYGYTF.

This sequence joins TRBV7-3 and TRBJ2-2; 9 bases match TRBD1. This CDR3 spans 17 amino acids. J gave up 6 bases and V 2 bases, and 10 bases lay outside the gene matches. Germline V gene lookup returns CDR1 SGHTA and CDR2 FQGTGA. The CDR3: CASSLFGTGFFPGELFF. In DNA, the CDR3 is TGTGCCAGCAGCTTATTTGGGACAGGGTTTTTTCCCGGGGAGCTGTTTTTT.

This clone was found a few times. The gene calls are TRBV30 and TRBJ2-2, with 12 bases aligning to TRBD2. The CDR3 covers 17 residues. Germline loops: CDR1 GTSNPN, CDR2 SVGIG (reference sequence). V dropped 0 bases and J dropped 5; count of bases not matched to a gene: 7. The CDR3 nucleotides read TGTGCCTGGAGTGTAGGGCTAGCGGGAGGGCGGACCGGGGAGCTGTTTTTT. Protein product: CAWSVGLAGGRTGELFF.

The chain carries TRBV6-6 and TRBJ2-7; perhaps TRBD1 as D (7 bases). Trimming removed 2 bases from V and 4 bases from J, with 12 bases in between. The germline gives CDR1 MNHNY, CDR2 SVGAGI (reference sequence). This CDR3 is 14 amino acids long. The CDR3 DNA reads TGTGCCAGCAGTTACCTCCAGGGGGGATACGAGCAGTACTTC. It is translated as CASSYLQGGYEQYF.